This T cell receptor beta chain was captured by sequencing in a study of breast tumors, draining lymph nodes, adjacent tissues. General study findings and limits: Tumors had less TCR diversity than lymph nodes, more than nontumor tissue. The lymph node origin of tumor T cells was framed as consistent with a hypothesis, not demonstrated. Findings are consistent with lymph node origin and intratumoral expansion of most tumor T cells.

MiXCR, applied by TCRdb to the multiplex PCR reads, yields one record per CDR3 protein. The sample yields 200,000 to 250,000 distinct CDR3 sequences, about 34% seen once. Axillary draining lymph nodes of breast cancer patients supplied the node samples. The sample holds a few counts of this clonotype. The antigen remains undetermined. Germline and junction disagree at one end, which may indicate a read error. The germline CDR1 and CDR2 sequences are MNHEY and SVGAGI. The CDR3 loop spans 15 amino acids. The V and J genes are TRBV6-5 and TRBJ1-5, with a weak D call TRBD1 (6 bases). Material for sequencing was axillary lymph node tissue. The source is a female donor with breast cancer. Some clones in this sample may be carry-over from other donors' samples. CDR3 coding DNA: TGTGCCAGCAGTCACTCGACAGGAGTCAATCAGCCCCAGCATTTT. Translated, it gives CASSHSTGVNQPQHF.